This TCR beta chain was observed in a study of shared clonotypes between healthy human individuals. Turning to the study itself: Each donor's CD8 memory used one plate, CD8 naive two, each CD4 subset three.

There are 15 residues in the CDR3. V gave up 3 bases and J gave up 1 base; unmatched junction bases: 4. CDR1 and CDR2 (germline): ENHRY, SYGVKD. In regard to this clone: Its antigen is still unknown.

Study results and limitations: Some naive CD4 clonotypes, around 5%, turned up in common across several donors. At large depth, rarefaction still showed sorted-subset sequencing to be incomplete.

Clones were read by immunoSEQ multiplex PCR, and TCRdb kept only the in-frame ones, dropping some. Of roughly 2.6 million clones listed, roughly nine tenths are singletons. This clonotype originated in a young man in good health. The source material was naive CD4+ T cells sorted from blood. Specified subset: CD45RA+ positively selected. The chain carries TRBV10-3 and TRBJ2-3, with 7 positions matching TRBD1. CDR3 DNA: TGTGCCATCAGTGAAAGGGACAGTCGCACAGATACGCAGTATTTT. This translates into CAISERDSRTDTQYF.